The clone carrying this TCR beta chain was observed a few times. Its antigen is unknown. These data are taken from a study of blood T cells in healthy people across ages. Study findings and constraints: Older age coincided with a roughly linear decline in TCR beta diversity per million T cells.

The germline V gene has CDR1 DFQATT and CDR2 SNEGSKA (reference sequence). The CDR3 runs 14 residues. Trimming removed 7 bases from V and 5 bases from J, with 18 bases in between. The use of a sample-barcoded 5' primer and a J-beta primer mix characterized a second PCR of roughly 6 to 11 cycles. Via MiXCR, TCRdb re-called the 5' RACE reads, giving one row per CDR3 protein. The sample lists 550,000 to 750,000 distinct CDR3 sequences, roughly 21% seen once, with 3% to 4.5% in the top ten. The chain joins TRBV20-1 to TRBJ2-1; weak D call: TRBD2 (6 bases). The sequence derives from a man between 65 and 85 years old in good health. The sequencing sample was made of blood. DNA of the CDR3: TGCAGTGGGACGTTTGGAGGGATGGACAATGAGCAGTTCTTC. Protein sequence: CSGTFGGMDNEQFF.